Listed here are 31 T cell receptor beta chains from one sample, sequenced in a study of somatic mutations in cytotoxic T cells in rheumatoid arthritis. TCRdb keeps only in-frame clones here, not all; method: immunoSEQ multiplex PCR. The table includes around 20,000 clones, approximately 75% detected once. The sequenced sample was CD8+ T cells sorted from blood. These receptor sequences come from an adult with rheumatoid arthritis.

The CDR3 DNA is TGTGCCAGCAGCCAAGATCCGGTGACAGGGGGATTGAACACTGAAGCTTTCTTT. Translated: CASSQDPVTGGLNTEAFF. The chain uses TRBV4-2 and TRBJ1-1, with 9 nucleotides matching TRBD1. The germline V gene has CDR1 LGHNA and CDR2 YNFKEQ. The CDR3 is 18 residues long. Losses at the gene ends were 0 bases for V and 0 bases for J; bases not matched to a gene: 8.

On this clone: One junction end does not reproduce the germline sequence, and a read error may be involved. CDR3 sequence (DNA): TGTGCTAGCAGCTTATTTAGCGGGCCCGAGACCCAGTACTTC. It codes for CASSLFSGPETQYF. The V call is TRBV7-7, the J call TRBJ2-5; 7 bases map to TRBD2. This CDR3 has 14 residues. CDR1 and CDR2 (germline): SSHAT, FNYEAQ (reference sequence).

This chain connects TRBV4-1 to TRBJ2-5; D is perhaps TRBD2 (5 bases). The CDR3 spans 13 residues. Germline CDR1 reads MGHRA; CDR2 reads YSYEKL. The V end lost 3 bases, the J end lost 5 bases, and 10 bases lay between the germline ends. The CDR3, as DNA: TGCGCCAGCAGCCAGCGGACGGGGGAGACCCAGTACTTC. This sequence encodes CASSQRTGETQYF.

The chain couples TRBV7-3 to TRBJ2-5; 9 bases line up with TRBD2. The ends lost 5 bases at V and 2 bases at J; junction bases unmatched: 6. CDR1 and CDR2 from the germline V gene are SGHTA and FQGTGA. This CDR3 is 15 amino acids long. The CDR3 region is CASSPGTSIQETQYF. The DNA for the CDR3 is TGTGCCAGCAGCCCTGGGACTAGCATACAAGAGACCCAGTACTTC.

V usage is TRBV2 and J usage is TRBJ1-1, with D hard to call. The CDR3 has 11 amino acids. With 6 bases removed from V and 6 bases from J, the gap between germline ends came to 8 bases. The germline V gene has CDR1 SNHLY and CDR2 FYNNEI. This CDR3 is CASRTPSEAFF. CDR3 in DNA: TGTGCCAGCAGGACACCCTCTGAAGCTTTCTTT. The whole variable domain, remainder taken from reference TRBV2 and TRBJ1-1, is EPEVTQTPSHQVTQMGQEVILRCVPISNHLYFYWYRQILGQKVEFLVSFYNNEISEKSEIFDDQFSVERPDGSNFTLKIRSTKLEDSAMYFCASRTPSEAFFGQGTRLTVV.

The CDR3 region has the DNA TGCAGCGTTGAAGACAGGGGGCAGGATGCCACCGGGGAGCTGTTTTTT. This gives the protein CSVEDRGQDATGELFF. J is TRBJ2-2 and V is TRBV29-1; TRBD1 matches 8 bases. With V trimmed by 0 bases and J by 4 bases, 7 bases remained unmatched. The CDR3 length is 16 residues. From germline, CDR1 is SQVTM and CDR2 ANQGSEA.

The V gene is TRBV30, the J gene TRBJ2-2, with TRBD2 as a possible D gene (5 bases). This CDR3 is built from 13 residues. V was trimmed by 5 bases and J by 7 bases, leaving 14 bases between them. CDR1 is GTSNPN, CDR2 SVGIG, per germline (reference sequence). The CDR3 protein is CAWAIGSGGELFF. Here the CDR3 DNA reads TGTGCCTGGGCCATAGGGAGCGGCGGGGAGCTGTTTTTT.

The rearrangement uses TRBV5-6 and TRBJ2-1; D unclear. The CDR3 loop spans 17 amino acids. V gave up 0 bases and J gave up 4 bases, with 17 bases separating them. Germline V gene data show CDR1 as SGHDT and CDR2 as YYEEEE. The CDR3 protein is CASSLEVAQRWYNEQFF. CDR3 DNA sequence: TGTGCCAGCAGCTTGGAGGTAGCCCAAAGGTGGTACAATGAGCAGTTCTTC.

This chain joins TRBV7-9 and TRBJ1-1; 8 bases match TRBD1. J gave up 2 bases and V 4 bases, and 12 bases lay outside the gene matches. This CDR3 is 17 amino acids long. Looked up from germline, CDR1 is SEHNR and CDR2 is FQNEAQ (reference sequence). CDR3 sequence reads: CASSSLLPDRGNTEAFF. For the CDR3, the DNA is TGTGCCAGCAGCTCATTACTCCCCGACAGGGGTAACACTGAAGCTTTCTTT.

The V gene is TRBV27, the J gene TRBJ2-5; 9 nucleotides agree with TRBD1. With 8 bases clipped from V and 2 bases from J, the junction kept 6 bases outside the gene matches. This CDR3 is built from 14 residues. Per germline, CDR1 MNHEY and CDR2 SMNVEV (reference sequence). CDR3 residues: CASAGQGTQETQYF. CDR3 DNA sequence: TGTGCCAGCGCCGGACAGGGGACGCAAGAGACCCAGTACTTC.

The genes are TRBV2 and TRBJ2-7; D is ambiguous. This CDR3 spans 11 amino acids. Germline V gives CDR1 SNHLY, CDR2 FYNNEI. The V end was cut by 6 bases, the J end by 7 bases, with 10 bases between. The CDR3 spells CASRDTVEQYF. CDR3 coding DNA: TGTGCCAGCAGAGACACGGTTGAGCAGTACTTC.

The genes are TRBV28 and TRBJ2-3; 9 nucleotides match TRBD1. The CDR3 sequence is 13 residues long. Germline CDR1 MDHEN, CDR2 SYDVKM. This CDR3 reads CATRTGEADTQYF. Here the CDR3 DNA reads TGTGCTACCAGGACAGGGGAGGCAGATACGCAGTATTTT.

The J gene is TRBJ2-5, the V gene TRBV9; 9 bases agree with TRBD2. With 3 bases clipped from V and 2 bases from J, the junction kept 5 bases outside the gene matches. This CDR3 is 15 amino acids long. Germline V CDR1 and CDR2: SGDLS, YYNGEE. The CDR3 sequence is CASSASGATQETQYF. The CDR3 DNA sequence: TGTGCCAGCAGCGCTAGCGGGGCTACACAAGAGACCCAGTACTTC.

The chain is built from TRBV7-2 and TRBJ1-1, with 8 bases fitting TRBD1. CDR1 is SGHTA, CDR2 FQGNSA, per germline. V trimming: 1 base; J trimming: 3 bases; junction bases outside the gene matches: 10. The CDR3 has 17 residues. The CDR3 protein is CASSLVWGMDRDTEAFF. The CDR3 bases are TGTGCCAGCAGCTTAGTGTGGGGTATGGACAGGGACACTGAAGCTTTCTTT.

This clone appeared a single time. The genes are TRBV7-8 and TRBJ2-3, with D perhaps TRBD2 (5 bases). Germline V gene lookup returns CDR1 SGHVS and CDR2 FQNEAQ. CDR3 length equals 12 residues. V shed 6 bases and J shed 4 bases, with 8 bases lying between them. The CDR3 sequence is CASRLEADTQYF. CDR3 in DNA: TGTGCCAGCAGACTAGAAGCAGATACGCAGTATTTT. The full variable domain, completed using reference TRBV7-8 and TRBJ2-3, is GAGVSQSPRYKVAKRGQDVALRCDPISGHVSLFWYQQALGQGPEFLTYFQNEAQLDKSGLPSDRFFAERPEGSVSTLKIQRTQQEDSAVYLCASRLEADTQYFGPGTRLTVL.

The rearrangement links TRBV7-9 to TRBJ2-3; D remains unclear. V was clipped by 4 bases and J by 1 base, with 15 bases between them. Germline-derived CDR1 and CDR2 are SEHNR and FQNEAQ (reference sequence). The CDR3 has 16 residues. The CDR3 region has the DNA TGTGCCAGCAGCTCCCTGGACGGGCTGGGCACAGATACGCAGTATTTT. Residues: CASSSLDGLGTDTQYF.

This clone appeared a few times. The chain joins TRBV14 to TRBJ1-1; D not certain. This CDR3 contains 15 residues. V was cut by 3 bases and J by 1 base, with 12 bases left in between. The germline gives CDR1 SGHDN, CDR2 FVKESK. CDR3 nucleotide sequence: TGTGCCAGCAGCCATCCCCCCAATTGGAACACTGAAGCTTTCTTT. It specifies CASSHPPNWNTEAFF.

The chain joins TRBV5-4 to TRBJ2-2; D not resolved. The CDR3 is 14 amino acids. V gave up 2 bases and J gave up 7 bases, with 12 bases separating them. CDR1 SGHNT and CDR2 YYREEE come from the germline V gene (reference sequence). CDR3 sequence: CASSFGVSGGELFF. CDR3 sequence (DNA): TGTGCCAGCAGCTTTGGGGTCTCGGGCGGGGAGCTGTTTTTT.

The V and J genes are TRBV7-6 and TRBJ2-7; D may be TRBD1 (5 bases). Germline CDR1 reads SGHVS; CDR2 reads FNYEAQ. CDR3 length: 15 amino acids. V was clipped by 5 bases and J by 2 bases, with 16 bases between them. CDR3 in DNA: TGTGCCAGCAGCCCGTGGGGCGCGGCTGCCTACGAGCAGTACTTC. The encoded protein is CASSPWGAAAYEQYF.

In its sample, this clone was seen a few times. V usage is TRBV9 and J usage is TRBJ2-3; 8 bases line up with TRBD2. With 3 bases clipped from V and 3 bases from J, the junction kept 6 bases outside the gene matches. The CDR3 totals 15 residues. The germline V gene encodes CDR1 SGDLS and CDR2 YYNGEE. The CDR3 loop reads CASSATSAKTDTQYF. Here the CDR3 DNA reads TGTGCCAGCAGCGCGACTAGCGCGAAAACAGATACGCAGTATTTT.

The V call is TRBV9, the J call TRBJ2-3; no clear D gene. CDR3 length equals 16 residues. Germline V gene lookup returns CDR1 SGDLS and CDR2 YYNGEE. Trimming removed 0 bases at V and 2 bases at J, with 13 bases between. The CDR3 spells CASSVEPADTTDTQYF. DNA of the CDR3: TGTGCCAGCAGCGTAGAGCCGGCGGATACCACAGATACGCAGTATTTT. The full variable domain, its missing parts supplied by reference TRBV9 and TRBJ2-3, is DSGVTQTPKHLITATGQRVTLRCSPRSGDLSVYWYQQSLDQGLQFLIQYYNGEERAKGNILERFSAQQFPDLHSELNLSSLELGDSALYFCASSVEPADTTDTQYFGPGTRLTVL.

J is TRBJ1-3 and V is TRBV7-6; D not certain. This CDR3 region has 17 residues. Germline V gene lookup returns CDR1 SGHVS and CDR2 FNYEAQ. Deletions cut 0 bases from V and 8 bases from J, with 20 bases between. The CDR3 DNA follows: TGTGCCAGCAGCTTAGCGCTGGGTGATCCCAGGAAAGACACCATATATTTT. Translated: CASSLALGDPRKDTIYF.

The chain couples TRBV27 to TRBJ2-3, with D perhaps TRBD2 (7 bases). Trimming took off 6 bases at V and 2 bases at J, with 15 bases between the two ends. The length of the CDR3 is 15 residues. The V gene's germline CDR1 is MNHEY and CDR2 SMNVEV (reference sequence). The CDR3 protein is CASRPLGGPTDTQYF. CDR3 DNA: TGTGCCAGCAGACCTCTGGGGGGGCCCACAGATACGCAGTATTTT.

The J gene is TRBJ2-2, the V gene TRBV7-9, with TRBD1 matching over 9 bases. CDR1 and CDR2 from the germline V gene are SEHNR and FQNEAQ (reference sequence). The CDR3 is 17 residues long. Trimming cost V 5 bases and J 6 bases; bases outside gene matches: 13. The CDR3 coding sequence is TGTGCCAGCAGCGTCCCCAGGACAGGGGCCGATGCCGGGGAGCTGTTTTTT. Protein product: CASSVPRTGADAGELFF.

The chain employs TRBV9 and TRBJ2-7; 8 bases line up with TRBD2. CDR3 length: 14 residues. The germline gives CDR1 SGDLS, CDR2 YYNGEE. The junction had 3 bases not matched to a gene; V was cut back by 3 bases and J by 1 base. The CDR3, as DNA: TGTGCCAGCAGCGCACGGGAGGGATCCTACGAGCAGTACTTC. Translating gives CASSAREGSYEQYF. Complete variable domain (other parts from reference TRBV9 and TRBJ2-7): DSGVTQTPKHLITATGQRVTLRCSPRSGDLSVYWYQQSLDQGLQFLIQYYNGEERAKGNILERFSAQQFPDLHSELNLSSLELGDSALYFCASSAREGSYEQYFGPGTRLTVT.

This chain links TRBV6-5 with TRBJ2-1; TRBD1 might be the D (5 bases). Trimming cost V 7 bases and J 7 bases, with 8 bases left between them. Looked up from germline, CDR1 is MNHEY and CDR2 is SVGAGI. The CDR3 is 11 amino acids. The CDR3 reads CASTSGNEQFF. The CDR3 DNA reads TGTGCCAGCACCTCAGGGAATGAGCAGTTCTTC.

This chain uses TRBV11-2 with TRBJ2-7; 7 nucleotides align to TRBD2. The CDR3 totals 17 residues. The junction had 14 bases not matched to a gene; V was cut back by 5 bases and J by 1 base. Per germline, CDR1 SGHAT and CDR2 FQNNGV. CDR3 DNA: TGTGCCAGCAGCCATCACAGCGGCCTAGCGGATTCCTACGAGCAGTACTTC. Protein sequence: CASSHHSGLADSYEQYF.

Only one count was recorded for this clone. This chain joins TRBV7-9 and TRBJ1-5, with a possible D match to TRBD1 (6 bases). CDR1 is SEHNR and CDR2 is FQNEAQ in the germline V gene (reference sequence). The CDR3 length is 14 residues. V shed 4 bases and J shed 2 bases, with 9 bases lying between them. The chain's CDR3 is CASSSSGGNQPQHF. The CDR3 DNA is TGTGCCAGCAGCTCCTCAGGGGGCAATCAGCCCCAGCATTTT.

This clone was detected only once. CDR3 bases: TGTGCCAGCAGTACCTTGACAGGACTCTCCTACAATGAGCAGTTCTTC. This gives the protein CASSTLTGLSYNEQFF. V is TRBV28 and J is TRBJ2-1; tentative D call: TRBD1 (6 bases). This CDR3 comprises 16 residues. The V gene's germline CDR1 is MDHEN and CDR2 SYDVKM. The V end was cut by 5 bases, the J end by 0 bases, with 14 bases between.

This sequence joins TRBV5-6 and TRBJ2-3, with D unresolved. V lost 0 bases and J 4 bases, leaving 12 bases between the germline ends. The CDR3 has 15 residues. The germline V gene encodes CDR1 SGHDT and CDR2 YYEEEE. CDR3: CASSLAVLVADTQYF. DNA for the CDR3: TGTGCCAGCAGCTTGGCTGTATTAGTCGCAGATACGCAGTATTTT.

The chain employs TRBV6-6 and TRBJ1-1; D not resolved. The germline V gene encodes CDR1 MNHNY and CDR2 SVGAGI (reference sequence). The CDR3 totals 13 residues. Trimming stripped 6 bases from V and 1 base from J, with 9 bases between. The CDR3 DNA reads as TGTGCCAGCAGCTCGAAGGAGAACACTGAAGCTTTCTTT. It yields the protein CASSSKENTEAFF.